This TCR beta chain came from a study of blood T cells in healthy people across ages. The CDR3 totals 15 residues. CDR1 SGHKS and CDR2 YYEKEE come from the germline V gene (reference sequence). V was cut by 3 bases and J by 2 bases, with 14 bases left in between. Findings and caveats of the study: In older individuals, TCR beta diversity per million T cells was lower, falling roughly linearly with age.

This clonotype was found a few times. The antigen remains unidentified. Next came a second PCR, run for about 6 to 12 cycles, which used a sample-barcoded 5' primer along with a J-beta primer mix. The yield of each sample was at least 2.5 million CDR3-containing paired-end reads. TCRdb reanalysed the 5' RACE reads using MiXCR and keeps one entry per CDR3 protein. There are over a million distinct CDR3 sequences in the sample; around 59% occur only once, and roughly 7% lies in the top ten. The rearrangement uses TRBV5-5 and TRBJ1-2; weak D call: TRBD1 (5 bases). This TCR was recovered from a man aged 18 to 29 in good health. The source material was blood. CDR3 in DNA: TGTGCCAGCAGCTCAAGATCCAGGGCCAACTATGGCTACACCTTC. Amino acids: CASSSRSRANYGYTF. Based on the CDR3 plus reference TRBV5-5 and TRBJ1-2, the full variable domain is DAGVTQSPTHLIKTRGQQVTLRCSPISGHKSVSWYQQVLGQGPQFIFQYYEKEERGRGNFPDRFSARQFPNYSSELNVNALLLGDSALYLCASSSRSRANYGYTFGSGTRLTVV.